Following are 21 T cell receptor beta chains from one sample sequenced in a study of response to subunit inactivated influenza vaccine. Each CDR3 protein is one row after TCRdb ran MiXCR on the RT-PCR reads. The sample has roughly 150,000 distinct CDR3 sequences; under 13% are singletons. The sample here was non-naive T cells sorted from PBMCs, taken 45 days after vaccination. Source of these receptors: a man aged 45-60 years who received an inactivated influenza vaccine.

This clonotype showed up just a few times. The rearrangement links TRBV7-3 to TRBJ1-1, with 9 bases aligning to TRBD1. Losses at the gene ends were 5 bases for V and 3 bases for J; bases not matched to a gene: 4. The germline gives CDR1 SGHTA, CDR2 FQGTGA. The CDR3 is 14 residues long. The DNA of the CDR3 is TGTGCCAGCAGCAGTGACAGGGGGGACACTGAAGCTTTCTTT. Translating gives CASSSDRGDTEAFF.

This clonotype showed up many times. This chain connects TRBV28 to TRBJ2-1; TRBD1 matches 10 bases. With 5 bases clipped from V and 4 bases from J, the junction kept 2 bases outside the gene matches. The CDR3 consists of 14 residues. Germline CDR1 MDHEN, CDR2 SYDVKM. CDR3 coding DNA: TGTGCCAGCAGTCCGGGACAGGGGTACAATGAGCAGTTCTTC. Protein: CASSPGQGYNEQFF.

The chain joins TRBV5-1 to TRBJ2-7; D is perhaps TRBD1 (6 bases). The V and J ends lost 3 bases and 3 bases respectively, with 13 bases between them. Germline V gene lookup returns CDR1 SGHRS and CDR2 YFSETQ. This CDR3 has 14 amino acids. In DNA, the CDR3 is TGCGCCAGCAGCTCCACAGGGTCTAACTACGAGCAGTACTTC. It codes for CASSSTGSNYEQYF.

This clonotype was picked up many times. This chain joins TRBV12-3 or TRBV12-4 and TRBJ2-3; no reliable D call. The CDR3 consists of 13 residues. V was shortened by 6 bases and J by 0 bases, with 7 bases between the two germline ends. The CDR3 region is CASRPDSTDTQYF. For the CDR3, the DNA is TGTGCCAGCAGACCCGACAGCACAGATACGCAGTATTTT.

The V and J genes are TRBV7-2 and TRBJ2-1; D is unclear. The germline V gene encodes CDR1 SGHTA and CDR2 FQGNSA. The CDR3 length is 11 residues. V lost 8 bases to trimming and J lost 0 bases, with 2 bases between them. CDR3 loop: CASDSYNEQFF. CDR3 bases: TGTGCCAGCGACTCCTACAATGAGCAGTTCTTC.

CDR3 sequence reads: CASSQEASQGYEQYF. For the CDR3, the DNA is TGCGCCAGCAGCCAAGAAGCCAGTCAGGGCTACGAGCAGTACTTC. The chain joins TRBV4-3 to TRBJ2-7, with D tentatively TRBD1 (5 bases). Germline V CDR1 and CDR2: LGHNA, YSLEER. The V end was cut by 0 bases, the J end by 3 bases, with 12 bases between. The CDR3 contains 15 residues.

This clonotype came up a few times. The gene calls are TRBV25-1 and TRBJ2-1; 8 bases align to TRBD1. The ends lost 10 bases at V and 5 bases at J; junction bases unmatched: 10. Germline V lookup: CDR1 MGHDK, CDR2 SYGVNS. This CDR3 spans 14 amino acids. CDR3 sequence: CATRTGMGNNEQFF. The CDR3 coding sequence is TGTGCCACCCGGACAGGGATGGGAAACAATGAGCAGTTCTTC.

On this clonotype itself: One end of the junction is discordant with germline, which a read error may explain. The CDR3 DNA sequence: TGTGCCAGCTCATCACCTTCCAACGGAGAAAAACTGTTTTTT. It translates to CASSSPSNGEKLFF. The J gene is TRBJ1-4, the V gene TRBV18; D remains ambiguous. CDR1 is KGHSH and CDR2 is LQKENI in the germline V gene. The CDR3 consists of 14 residues.

The chain is built from TRBV7-2 and TRBJ1-1; TRBD1 might be the D (5 bases). Trimming took off 5 bases at V and 6 bases at J, with 7 bases between the two ends. The CDR3 is made up of 11 amino acids. Germline values: CDR1 SGHTA, CDR2 FQGNSA. As DNA, the CDR3 is TGTGCCAGCAGCGCGGGACCTGAAGCTTTCTTT. Its translation: CASSAGPEAFF.

This chain joins TRBV27 and TRBJ1-2; 7 bases agree with TRBD1. Per the germline V gene, CDR1 is MNHEY and CDR2 is SMNVEV (reference sequence). The trim removed 2 bases at V and 1 base at J, leaving 7 bases unmatched. CDR3 size: 16 residues. CDR3 region: CASSLVGTESNYGYTF. In DNA form, the CDR3 reads TGTGCCAGCAGTTTAGTCGGGACAGAAAGTAACTATGGCTACACCTTC.

The J gene is TRBJ2-1, the V gene TRBV11-2, with 7 bases fitting TRBD1. CDR3 length equals 15 residues. V lost 5 bases, J lost 6 bases, and 10 bases stayed unmatched. Germline CDR1 SGHAT, CDR2 FQNNGV. The CDR3 nucleotides read TGTGCCAGCAGCCCGAGACAGGGTATAGCCAATGAGCAGTTCTTC. Protein: CASSPRQGIANEQFF.

This clonotype was counted a few times. The CDR3 here is CASRTSTGGTYNEQFF. CDR3 in DNA: TGTGCCAGCAGGACTTCTACAGGGGGCACCTACAATGAGCAGTTCTTC. The chain has TRBV6-1 and TRBJ2-1, with 9 nucleotides matching TRBD1. The CDR3 loop spans 16 amino acids. The V gene end was trimmed by 6 bases and the J gene end by 2 bases; junction bases not matched to a gene: 8. Germline-derived CDR1 and CDR2 are MNHNS and SASEGT.

The chain combines TRBV3-1 with TRBJ1-5; weak D call: TRBD1 (5 bases). In germline, CDR1 is LGHDT, CDR2 YNNKEL (reference sequence). The V end was cut by 1 base, the J end by 4 bases, with 11 bases between. The CDR3 covers 15 residues. The CDR3 sequence: CASSQGGSWNQPQHF. The CDR3 DNA follows: TGTGCCAGCAGCCAAGGGGGGTCTTGGAATCAGCCCCAGCATTTT.

Ten or more counts support this clonotype. V is TRBV7-9 and J is TRBJ2-1; TRBD2 matches 9 bases. CDR1 and CDR2 (germline): SEHNR, FQNEAQ (reference sequence). J lost 9 bases, V lost 3 bases, and 3 bases had no gene match. The CDR3 totals 13 residues. CDR3 sequence reads: CASSLSGRSEQFF. CDR3 DNA sequence: TGTGCCAGCAGCTTGAGCGGGAGGAGTGAGCAGTTCTTC.

This chain links TRBV20-1 with TRBJ1-1; possibly TRBD1 for D (5 bases). The V gene's germline CDR1 is DFQATT and CDR2 SNEGSKA (reference sequence). There are 14 residues in the CDR3. The ends were cut back, 4 bases at V and 5 bases at J, with 17 bases in the middle. The CDR3 sequence: CSAIWDLAGTEAFF. CDR3 DNA sequence: TGCAGTGCTATATGGGACCTCGCCGGGACTGAAGCTTTCTTT.

The chain employs TRBV6-1 and TRBJ1-3; the D gene is possibly TRBD1 (5 bases). Trimming removed 5 bases from V and 0 bases from J, with 11 bases in between. Germline CDR1 MNHNS, CDR2 SASEGT. The CDR3 contains 15 residues. The CDR3 nucleotides are TGTGCCAGCAGTCGGGGCCCACTCTCTGGAAACACCATATATTTT. The encoded protein is CASSRGPLSGNTIYF.

This clonotype has more than one count but fewer than ten. The V call is TRBV20-1, the J call TRBJ2-5; 11 positions match TRBD2. CDR3 length equals 15 residues. Per germline, CDR1 DFQATT and CDR2 SNEGSKA (reference sequence). J was trimmed by 0 bases and V by 6 bases; bases with no gene match: 6. CDR3 protein: CSAGGLAGHQETQYF. In DNA form, the CDR3 reads TGCAGTGCCGGAGGACTAGCGGGTCACCAAGAGACCCAGTACTTC.

This clonotype was seen ten or more times. The V gene is TRBV12-3 or TRBV12-4, the J gene TRBJ2-1; no definite D call. The CDR3 covers 13 residues. V was clipped by 3 bases and J by 5 bases, with 8 bases between them. CDR3 loop: CASSLSVHNEQFF. The CDR3 DNA sequence: TGTGCCAGCAGTTTGTCCGTACACAATGAGCAGTTCTTC.

This clonotype has a count of ten or more. The CDR3 loop is CASSLNQGSDTQYF. In nucleotides, the CDR3 is TGTGCCAGCAGCTTAAATCAGGGATCAGATACGCAGTATTTT. This chain uses TRBV7-2 with TRBJ2-3, with D maybe TRBD1 (5 bases). This CDR3 has 14 residues. The V gene's germline CDR1 is SGHTA and CDR2 FQGNSA. V lost 2 bases to trimming and J lost 4 bases, with 10 bases between them.

The rearrangement links TRBV4-3 to TRBJ2-2; 7 positions match TRBD2. The CDR3 extends over 15 amino acids. J lost 8 bases, V lost 3 bases, and 9 bases had no gene match. CDR1 LGHNA and CDR2 YSLEER come from the germline V gene. The CDR3, as DNA: TGCGCCAGCAGCCAGCGACTAGCTCTTAGAGGGGAGCTGTTTTTT. As protein: CASSQRLALRGELFF.

This clonotype was seen many times. This sequence joins TRBV5-8 and TRBJ2-6; D remains unclear. The CDR3 consists of 14 residues. Trimming removed 0 bases from V and 2 bases from J, with 3 bases in between. Germline values: CDR1 SGHTS, CDR2 YDEGEE. The DNA of the CDR3 is TGTGCCAGCAGCTTGGGTCCTGGGGCCAACGTCCTGACTTTC. Its protein product is CASSLGPGANVLTF.